The 9 T cell receptor beta chains below were found in one sample sequenced in a study of blood T cell repertoires in COVID-19. Sequencing used immunoSEQ multiplex PCR; TCRdb keeps in-frame clones, though not all of them. Here the sample spans around 170,000 clones, approximately 79% being singletons. What was sequenced was peripheral blood. All receptors derive from a woman of 80 years or more with acute or convalescent COVID-19.

This clone was counted only a few times. The chain joins TRBV10-3 to TRBJ2-1; TRBD2 is a possible D gene (5 bases). The germline V gene has CDR1 ENHRY and CDR2 SYGVKD. CDR3 length: 16 residues. The V and J ends lost 4 bases and 4 bases respectively, with 17 bases between them. CDR3 bases: TGTGCCATCAGTGGCGCTCTAGCTCCACCTTACAATGAGCAGTTCTTC. Translated, it gives CAISGALAPPYNEQFF.

The chain is built from TRBV7-3 and TRBJ2-1; TRBD1 matches 9 bases. J lost 12 bases, V lost 3 bases, and 12 bases had no gene match. This CDR3 region has 15 residues. Germline loops: CDR1 SGHTA, CDR2 FQGTGA. In DNA, the CDR3 is TGTGCCAGCAGCTTTAATACAGGGGGCTCTTTCTCGCAGTTCTTC. Translating gives CASSFNTGGSFSQFF.

The genes are TRBV11-3 and TRBJ2-1; no definite D call. Looked up from germline, CDR1 is SGHNT and CDR2 is YENEEA. CDR3 length: 15 amino acids. V was shortened by 1 base and J by 4 bases, with 11 bases between the two germline ends. CDR3 coding DNA: TGTGCCAGCAGCTTAGGTGGTGTTACATACAATGAGCAGTTCTTC. As protein: CASSLGGVTYNEQFF.

The V gene is TRBV5-1, the J gene TRBJ2-1; D possibly corresponds to TRBD2 (6 bases). Germline lookup yields CDR1 SGHRS and CDR2 YFSETQ. Trimming took 6 bases from V and 1 from J, leaving 11 bases between them. The CDR3 is 14 residues long. CDR3 nucleotide sequence: TGCGCCAGCACAGCGGGCTCATCCTACAATGAGCAGTTCTTC. Its translation: CASTAGSSYNEQFF.

The V call is TRBV7-2, the J call TRBJ2-5; 8 nucleotides agree with TRBD1. There are 13 residues in the CDR3. With V trimmed by 5 bases and J by 5 bases, 4 bases remained unmatched. Germline CDR1 reads SGHTA; CDR2 reads FQGNSA. In DNA form, the CDR3 reads TGTGCCAGCAGCCTAACAGGGGGGGAGACCCAGTACTTC. This encodes CASSLTGGETQYF.

The chain carries TRBV7-8 and TRBJ2-7, with a weak D call TRBD2 (6 bases). The germline gives CDR1 SGHVS, CDR2 FQNEAQ. The CDR3 spans 14 residues. V was pared by 4 bases and J by 0 bases, with 10 bases between. The CDR3 DNA is TGTGCCAGCAGCTCGGGACTTTTCTCCTACGAGCAGTACTTC. Residues: CASSSGLFSYEQYF.

The rearrangement links TRBV19 to TRBJ2-1; D perhaps matches TRBD1 (6 bases). The CDR3 runs to 15 residues. Germline CDR1 LNHDA, CDR2 SQIVND (reference sequence). Trimming took off 3 bases at V and 10 bases at J, with 19 bases between the two ends. CDR3: CASSIWGQLKLEQFF. CDR3 sequence (DNA): TGTGCCAGTAGTATTTGGGGGCAACTAAAATTAGAGCAGTTCTTC.

This clone turned up a few times. The chain employs TRBV10-3 and TRBJ2-7; 10 bases match TRBD2. Germline V gene data show CDR1 as ENHRY and CDR2 as SYGVKD. Germline trimming cut 4 bases from V and 1 base from J; bases unmatched to any gene: 10. The CDR3 runs 17 residues. The CDR3 sequence is CAISARLLAGESYEQYF. The CDR3, as DNA: TGTGCCATCAGTGCCAGACTTCTAGCGGGAGAATCCTACGAGCAGTACTTC.

V usage is TRBV5-6 and J usage is TRBJ1-5, with D tentatively TRBD1 (6 bases). The CDR3 totals 15 residues. Trimming removed 4 bases at V and 5 bases at J, with 16 bases between. From germline, CDR1 is SGHDT and CDR2 YYEEEE. CDR3 in amino acids: CASSSGTSDDQPQHF. The CDR3 coding sequence is TGTGCCAGCAGCAGCGGGACATCGGACGATCAGCCCCAGCATTTT.